This TCR beta chain was observed in a study of blood T cell repertoires in COVID-19 (dated by TCRdb to between 2020 and 2021). For the study in its entirety: Samples from collaborators originated in the United States, Italy and Spain and spanned both the acute and convalescent phases of COVID-19. The material from the prospective study consisted of cDNA or gDNA derived from T cells, B-cell-depleted T cells, or PBMCs. The dataset comprised deeply sampled blood TCRbeta repertoires from subjects exposed to, actively infected with, or recovered from COVID-19. The repertoires were released in a freely available public database intended as a resource for research on the immune response to SARS-CoV-2. Samples were obtained from the ongoing ImmuneRACE study (first 160 participants) and from 1,200 or so subjects provided by 6 global collaborators. The sample metadata nearly always contained a de-identified subject ID, COVID-19 status, age in years and sex. Where available, HLA class I and class II types were taken from metadata supplied by the sample provider and were not determined by assay-based typing. What the study reported, not specific to this receptor: The amount of clinical and demographic metadata varied by source and participant and was provided uncurated.

Whole blood was collected in K2EDTA tubes by collaborating institutions according to the institutions' own protocols. For TCRbeta analysis, collaborators shipped samples in one of three forms: frozen whole blood, isolated PBMCs, or DNA extracted from either of those sample types. The immunoSEQ Assay, a bias-controlled multiplex PCR, was used to amplify TCRbeta CDR3 regions from genomic DNA. Under the source paper's analysis protocol: Within the assay, amplification of reference gene primers was used to estimate how many nucleated cells each sample contained. To quantify the absolute abundance of each unique TCRbeta CDR3 rearrangement, sequence reads were collapsed and filtered. For each sample, productive Simpson clonality was calculated as the square root of Simpson's diversity index over productive rearrangements. Entries here come from immuneACCESS through TCRdb and include only in-frame sequences with V and J called. Some clones fail to appear in such tables; in the studies checked, an unresolved V gene covers under half of the shortfall, and the cause of the remainder is unknown. V and J calls and clone size are given by that table; D and trimming were obtained from the DNA. This sample comprises fewer than 120,000 clones, roughly 85% of them detected only once. The ten largest clones represent around 16% of the sample.

Turning to this clone: No antigen is known for it. No base-level quality is on record; no much larger clone is a single base apart.

Sequencing input: peripheral blood. The origin of this receptor is a woman of 80 years or more with active or convalescent COVID-19.

The CDR3 region: CASSPPGHRRETQYF. The DNA reads TGTGCCAGTAGTCCCCCGGGACATCGTAGGGAGACCCAGTACTTC. The V gene is TRBV19 and the J gene is TRBJ2-5; the D region possibly corresponds to TRBD1 (6 bases align). Trimming removed 5 bases from V and 5 bases from J, leaving 18 bases between the germline ends. Per the germline V gene (reference sequence), LNHDA is the CDR1 and SQIVND is the CDR2. The CDR3 runs 15 residues from the cysteine to the phenylalanine. The only DNA kept is the CDR3, 45 bases in frame from the first base. When the CDR3 is completed using the reference TRBV19 and TRBJ2-5 genes on either side, the full variable domain is DGGITQSPKYLFRKEGQNVTLSCEQNLNHDAMYWYRQDPGQGLRLIYYSQIVNDFQKGDIAEGYSVSREKKESFPLTVTSAQKNPTAFYLCASSPPGHRRETQYFGPGTRLLVL.